The 19 T cell receptor beta chains in this list originate from one sample, sequenced in a study of blood T cells in healthy people across ages. Primers used in a second PCR of roughly 7 to 12 cycles were a sample-barcoded 5' primer and a J-beta primer mix. TCRdb fed the 5' RACE reads into MiXCR, producing one record per CDR3 protein. The sample holds more than 1 million distinct CDR3 sequences, under 55% seen once. Sequences were obtained from blood. Source of these receptors: a woman aged 55-69 years in good health.

The chain is built from TRBV6-1 and TRBJ2-5; D remains unclear. This CDR3 region has 14 residues. Trimming took 2 bases from V and 5 from J, leaving 12 bases between them. CDR1 and CDR2 (germline): MNHNS, SASEGT. CDR3 DNA sequence: TGTGCCAGCAGTGAATCCCCTAGACGGGAGACCCAGTACTTC. It is translated as CASSESPRRETQYF.

V is TRBV6-5 and J is TRBJ2-5; D remains unclear. The CDR3 loop spans 14 amino acids. The V end lost 2 bases, the J end lost 2 bases, and 9 bases lay between the germline ends. Germline V gives CDR1 MNHEY, CDR2 SVGAGI. DNA for the CDR3: TGTGCCAGCAGTTACCTCACACAACAAGAGACCCAGTACTTC. Its protein product is CASSYLTQQETQYF.

The rearrangement uses TRBV10-1 and TRBJ1-4, with TRBD1 as a possible D gene (6 bases). Looked up from germline, CDR1 is WNHNN and CDR2 is SYGVQD (reference sequence). V shed 2 bases and J shed 5 bases, with 15 bases lying between them. This CDR3 is 16 amino acids long. The CDR3 region is CASSERGESNNEKLFF. Written as DNA, the CDR3 is TGCGCCAGCAGTGAGAGGGGGGAGAGTAACAATGAAAAACTGTTTTTT.

The chain employs TRBV9 and TRBJ2-1; TRBD2 aligns across 8 bases. Germline V gives CDR1 SGDLS, CDR2 YYNGEE. The CDR3 has 15 amino acids. The J segment lost 2 bases and the V segment lost 4 bases, leaving 5 bases of the junction unmatched. The CDR3 DNA sequence: TGTGCCAGCAGCCCTAGACTAGCGACCTACAATGAGCAGTTCTTC. Amino acid sequence: CASSPRLATYNEQFF.

J is TRBJ2-1 and V is TRBV7-3, with 7 bases that match TRBD2. The CDR3 extends over 15 amino acids. The germline V gene has CDR1 SGHTA and CDR2 FQGTGA. With V trimmed by 6 bases and J by 2 bases, 7 bases remained unmatched. As DNA, the CDR3 is TGTGCCAGCAGTCAGCGGGGCAGTGCCTACAATGAGCAGTTCTTC. This encodes CASSQRGSAYNEQFF. The full variable domain, in which reference TRBV7-3 and TRBJ2-1 provide the parts outside the CDR3, is GAGVSQTPSNKVTEKGKYVELRCDPISGHTALYWYRQSLGQGPEFLIYFQGTGAADDSGLPNDRFFAVRPEGSVSTLKIQRTERGDSAVYLCASSQRGSAYNEQFFGPGTRLTVL.

This clonotype appeared a few times. V and J are TRBV6-1 and TRBJ2-7; D may be TRBD1 (5 bases). The germline V gene encodes CDR1 MNHNS and CDR2 SASEGT. V dropped 0 bases and J dropped 4 bases, with 13 bases sitting between them. The CDR3 sequence is 15 residues long. CDR3 bases: TGTGCCAGCAGTGAAGCGTGGGGCGTGAATTACGAGCAGTACTTC. Translated: CASSEAWGVNYEQYF.

The chain employs TRBV12-3 or TRBV12-4 and TRBJ2-1; a possible D gene is TRBD2 (6 bases). This CDR3 region has 13 residues. Trimming took off 6 bases at V and 4 bases at J, with 10 bases between the two ends. Here the CDR3 DNA reads TGTGCCAGCAGGACTAGTCCTTACAATGAGCAGTTCTTC. Residues: CASRTSPYNEQFF.

As regards this clonotype: This clone may be a read error of a much larger clone one base away. The chain carries TRBV10-3 and TRBJ2-7, with a tentative D call TRBD2 (6 bases). The V end was cut by 6 bases, the J end by 3 bases, with 9 bases between. This CDR3 has 12 amino acids. Per germline, CDR1 ENHRY and CDR2 SYGVKD. The CDR3 loop is CAISPGLYEQYF. CDR3 coding DNA: TGTGCCATCAGCCCGGGACTCTACGAGCAGTACTTC.

The J gene is TRBJ2-3, the V gene TRBV27, with a possible D match to TRBD2 (6 bases). The CDR3 sequence is 15 residues long. Germline values: CDR1 MNHEY, CDR2 SMNVEV (reference sequence). The V and J ends lost 6 bases and 0 bases respectively, with 13 bases between them. The CDR3 bases are TGTGCCAGCAGGTGGGACTTACTCAGCACAGATACGCAGTATTTT. Translation: CASRWDLLSTDTQYF.

This clonotype is a singleton in its sample. V and J are TRBV12-3 or TRBV12-4 and TRBJ2-1, with 8 bases that match TRBD2. The DNA end is more similar to TRBJ2-7, so the J call may be wrong. This CDR3 region has 16 residues. Here the CDR3 DNA reads TGTGCCAGCAGTGACAGCGGGACTAGTAATTACAATGAGCAGTACTTC. It translates to CASSDSGTSNYNEQYF.

Ten or more counts support this clonotype. A much larger clone differs by one base, so this may be a read error. The chain combines TRBV27 with TRBJ2-7; D perhaps matches TRBD2 (6 bases). This CDR3 contains 12 residues. V lost 6 bases and J 3 bases, leaving 9 bases between the germline ends. Germline V gene sequence: CDR1 MNHEY, CDR2 SMNVEV (reference sequence). The CDR3, as DNA: TGTGCCAGCAGCACCGGGGGCTACGAGCAGTACTTC. Protein: CASSTGGYEQYF.

The chain couples TRBV28 to TRBJ2-7; TRBD2 matches at 8 bases. J gave up 5 bases and V 7 bases, and 10 bases lay outside the gene matches. The CDR3 is 14 residues long. Germline V CDR1 and CDR2: MDHEN, SYDVKM. The CDR3 loop reads CASNLAGLGHEQYF. The CDR3 DNA reads as TGTGCCAGCAACCTCGCGGGACTAGGACACGAGCAGTACTTC.

This clonotype was detected a few times. This chain joins TRBV7-3 and TRBJ2-7, with D possibly matching TRBD2 (5 bases). The CDR3 contains 15 residues. Germline V gene lookup returns CDR1 SGHTA and CDR2 FQGTGA. V was cut by 5 bases and J by 2 bases, with 16 bases left in between. CDR3 protein: CASSPGASGAYEQYF. The CDR3 DNA sequence: TGTGCCAGCAGCCCCGGCGCCAGCGGTGCCTACGAGCAGTACTTC.

The V call is TRBV7-2, the J call TRBJ2-3; D is ambiguous. V gave up 4 bases and J gave up 3 bases, with 8 bases separating them. Looked up from germline, CDR1 is SGHTA and CDR2 is FQGNSA. The CDR3 is made up of 13 amino acids. CDR3 region: CASSCRQTDTQYF. The CDR3 region has the DNA TGTGCCAGCAGCTGCCGACAAACAGATACGCAGTATTTT.

The CDR3, as DNA: TGCAGCGTTGAAGAGCAGTACGAGCAGTACTTC. Translation: CSVEEQYEQYF. The chain joins TRBV29-1 to TRBJ2-7; D not resolved. Trimming took 0 bases from V and 4 from J, leaving 4 bases between them. Germline V CDR1 and CDR2: SQVTM, ANQGSEA. The CDR3 totals 11 residues.

The V and J genes are TRBV10-3 and TRBJ2-7, with a possible D match to TRBD2 (5 bases). CDR3 size: 15 residues. With 4 bases removed from V and 3 bases from J, the gap between germline ends came to 16 bases. The V gene's germline CDR1 is ENHRY and CDR2 SYGVKD. The DNA of the CDR3 is TGTGCCATCAGTGGGCAAATGACTACGCACTACGAGCAGTACTTC. Its protein product is CAISGQMTTHYEQYF.

The chain carries TRBV29-1 and TRBJ2-3; perhaps TRBD1 as D (6 bases). The CDR3 totals 15 residues. With 4 bases removed from V and 0 bases from J, the gap between germline ends came to 14 bases. Germline CDR1 reads SQVTM; CDR2 reads ANQGSEA. The CDR3 sequence is CSVGAGASSTDTQYF. The CDR3 DNA is TGCAGCGTTGGGGCAGGGGCATCTAGCACAGATACGCAGTATTTT.

V is TRBV20-1 and J is TRBJ1-2, with D possibly being TRBD1 (5 bases). This CDR3 comprises 12 residues. Trimming took 1 base from V and 8 from J, leaving 11 bases between them. Germline assignment: CDR1 DFQATT and CDR2 SNEGSKA (reference sequence). The DNA of the CDR3 is TGCAGTGCTAGAGTAGGGGCCCCGGGCTACACCTTC. It codes for CSARVGAPGYTF.

The chain joins TRBV5-6 to TRBJ2-3, with unresolved D. This CDR3 contains 16 residues. Looked up from germline, CDR1 is SGHDT and CDR2 is YYEEEE. Trimming shortened V by 0 bases and J by 6 bases, and 17 bases separated the two germline ends. The CDR3 region has the DNA TGTGCCAGCAGCTTGGAAAGGGCACCGAGCCTCGATACGCAGTATTTT. Encoded protein: CASSLERAPSLDTQYF.